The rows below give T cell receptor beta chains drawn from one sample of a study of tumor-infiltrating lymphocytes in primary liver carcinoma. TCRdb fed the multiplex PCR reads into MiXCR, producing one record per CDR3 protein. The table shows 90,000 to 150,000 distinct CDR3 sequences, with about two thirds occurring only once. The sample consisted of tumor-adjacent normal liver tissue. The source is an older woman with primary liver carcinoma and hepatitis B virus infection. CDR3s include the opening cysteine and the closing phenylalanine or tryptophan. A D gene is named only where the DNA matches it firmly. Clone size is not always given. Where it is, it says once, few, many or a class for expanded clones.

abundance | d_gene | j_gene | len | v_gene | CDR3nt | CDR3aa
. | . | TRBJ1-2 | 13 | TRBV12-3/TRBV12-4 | TGTGCCAGCGTCTTAACCGGGACCGCGACTTACACCTTC | CASVLTGTATYTF
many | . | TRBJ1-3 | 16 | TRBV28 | TGTGCCAGCAGCCAGCCTGGGATGAACTCTGGAAACACCATATATTTT | CASSQPGMNSGNTIYF
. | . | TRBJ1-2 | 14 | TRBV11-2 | TGTGCCAGTAGATTAACAGGGTCGGACTTTGGCTACACCTTC | CASRLTGSDFGYTF
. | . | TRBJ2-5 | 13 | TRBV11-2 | TGTGCCAGTAGCTTAGGGCTAGAAGAGGCCCAGTACTTC | CASSLGLEEAQYF
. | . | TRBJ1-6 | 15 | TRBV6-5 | TGTGCCAGCAGCTACTCCGGGGGTGTGAATTCACCCTTCCACTTT | CASSYSGGVNSPFHF
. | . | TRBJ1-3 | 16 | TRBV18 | TGTGCCAGCTCACCGTTGGGGCTGGACTCTGGAAACACCATATATTTT | CASSPLGLDSGNTIYF
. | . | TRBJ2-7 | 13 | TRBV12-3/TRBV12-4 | TGTACCAGCAGTTTCGCCAGGACGTACGAGCAGTACTTC | CTSSFARTYEQYF
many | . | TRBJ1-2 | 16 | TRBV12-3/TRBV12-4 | TGTGCCAGCAGTTTAACGGGAGAGCTGAGTGCTAACGGCTACACCTTC | CASSLTGELSANGYTF
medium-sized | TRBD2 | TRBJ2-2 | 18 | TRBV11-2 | TGTGCCAGCAGCTTTCCGCGACTAGCGGGAGGATGGGCCGGGGAGCTGTTTTTT | CASSFPRLAGGWAGELFF
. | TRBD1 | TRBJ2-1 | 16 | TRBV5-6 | TGTGCCAGCAACCTGTGGGGGACAGGGTACTACAACGAGCAGTTCTTC | CASNLWGTGYYNEQFF
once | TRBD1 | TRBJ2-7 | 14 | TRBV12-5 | TGCGCTAGTGGTTTGGACAGGGGATCCTACGATCAGTACTTC | CASGLDRGSYDQYF
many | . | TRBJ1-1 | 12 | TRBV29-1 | TGCAGCGTACTGGGGGCTCGCACTGAAGCTTTCTTT | CSVLGARTEAFF
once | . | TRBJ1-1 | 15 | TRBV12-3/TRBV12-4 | TGTGCCAGCAGTTTAGCGTGGGCGGGGAACACTGAAGCTTTCTTT | CASSLAWAGNTEAFF
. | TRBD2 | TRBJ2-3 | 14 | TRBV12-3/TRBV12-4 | TGTGCCAGCATTAATCAGCGGGAGGGAGATGCGCAGTATTTT | CASINQREGDAQYF
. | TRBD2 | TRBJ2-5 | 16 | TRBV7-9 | TGTGCCAGCAGCCCCCCGACTAGCGGTAACCAGGAGACCCAGTACTTC | CASSPPTSGNQETQYF
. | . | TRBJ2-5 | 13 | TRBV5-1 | TGCGCCAGCAGCACGGACGGAGGGGGGACCAAGTACTTC | CASSTDGGGTKYF
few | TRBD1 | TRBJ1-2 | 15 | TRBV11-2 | TGTGCCAGCAGCCGCAGGGGGCGCGGGGACTATGGCTACACCTTC | CASSRRGRGDYGYTF
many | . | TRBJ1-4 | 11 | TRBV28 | TGTGCCAGCAGTAGCAATGAAAAACTGTTTTTT | CASSSNEKLFF
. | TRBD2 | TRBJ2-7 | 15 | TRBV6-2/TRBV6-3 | TGTGCCAGCATCAAGGCTAGCGGGAGGTCGTACGAGCACTACTTT | CASIKASGRSYEHYF
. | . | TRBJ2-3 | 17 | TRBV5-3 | TGTGCCAGAGGCTTGGCTACCGAAGAAACTCTTACAGATACGCAGTACTTT | CARGLATEETLTDTQYF
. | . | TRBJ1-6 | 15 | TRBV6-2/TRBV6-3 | TGTGCCAGTAGCCAATGGACTCAATTGAATACACCCCTCCACTTT | CASSQWTQLNTPLHF
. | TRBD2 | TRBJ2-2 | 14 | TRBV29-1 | TGCAGCATTGCCGGGGGGAGAAAGACCGGGGAGTTGTTTTTT | CSIAGGRKTGELFF
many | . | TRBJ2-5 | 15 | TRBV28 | TGTGCCAGCAGTGGCCGGACGGGGGGCGTAGAGACCCAGTACTTC | CASSGRTGGVETQYF
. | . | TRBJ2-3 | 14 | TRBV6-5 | TGTGTCAGTAGGAGGATAGGTCATCCAGATACGCAATATTTT | CVSRRIGHPDTQYF
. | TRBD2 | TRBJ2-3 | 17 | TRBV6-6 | TGTGCCAGCGGTTACAGGGGACTAGCGGGATACACAGATACGCAGTATTTT | CASGYRGLAGYTDTQYF
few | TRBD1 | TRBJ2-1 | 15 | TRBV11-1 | TGTGCCAGTAGCGGTACAGGGGGGAGAGATAATGAGCAGTTCTTC | CASSGTGGRDNEQFF
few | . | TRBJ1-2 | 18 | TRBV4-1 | TGCGCCAGCAGCCACTCCCTAGAGGATCCTGGGGCAACCTATGGCTACACCTTC | CASSHSLEDPGATYGYTF